A single sample gave rise to the 2 T cell receptor beta chains below, sequenced in a study of cytomegalovirus exposure and HLA in healthy donors. The PCR made use of 60 Vbeta and 13 Jbeta primers. Profiled with immunoSEQ multiplex PCR; TCRdb holds only in-frame clones, not every one. This table holds 120,000 to 150,000 clones, around three fifths found once. The sample comprised PBMCs. The receptors shown here come from a woman in her 30s in good health and CMV-seropositive.

The J gene is TRBJ2-7, the V gene TRBV27, with D perhaps matching TRBD1 (5 bases). The V end was cut by 4 bases, the J end by 4 bases, with 11 bases between. Germline V gene lookup returns CDR1 MNHEY and CDR2 SMNVEV (reference sequence). The CDR3 loop spans 13 amino acids. CDR3 region: CASSWTHLYEQYF. The CDR3, as DNA: TGTGCCAGCAGTTGGACACACCTATACGAGCAGTACTTC.

The DNA of the CDR3 is TGTGCCAGCAGCTCCACGGGACAGACCTACGAGCAGTACTTC. Residues: CASSSTGQTYEQYF. The chain links TRBV7-3 to TRBJ2-7, with TRBD1 matching 7 bases. V trimming: 4 bases; J trimming: 2 bases; junction bases outside the gene matches: 5. This CDR3 contains 14 residues. The V gene's germline CDR1 is SGHTA and CDR2 FQGTGA.